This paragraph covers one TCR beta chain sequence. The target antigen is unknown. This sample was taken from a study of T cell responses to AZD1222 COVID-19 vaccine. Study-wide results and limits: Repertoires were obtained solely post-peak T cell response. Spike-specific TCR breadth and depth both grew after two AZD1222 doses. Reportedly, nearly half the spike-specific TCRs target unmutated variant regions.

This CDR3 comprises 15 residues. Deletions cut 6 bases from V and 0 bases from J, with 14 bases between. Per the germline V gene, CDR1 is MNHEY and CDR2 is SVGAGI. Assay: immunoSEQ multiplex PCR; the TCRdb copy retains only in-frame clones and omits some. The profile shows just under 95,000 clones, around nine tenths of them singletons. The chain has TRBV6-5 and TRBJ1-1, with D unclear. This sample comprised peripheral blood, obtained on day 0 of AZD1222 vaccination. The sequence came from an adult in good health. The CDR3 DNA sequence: TGTGCCAGCAGATCCTCCCCGGGGTTGAACACTGAAGCTTTCTTT. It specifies CASRSSPGLNTEAFF.